This TCR beta chain was obtained from a study of T cell changes during pregnancy in multiple sclerosis. The data were produced by immunoSEQ multiplex PCR, yet TCRdb's version contains in-frame clones alone and is incomplete. The table shows some 60,000 clones, with 90% to 95% occurring only once. The CDR3 has 13 amino acids. Germline V gives CDR1 SGHRS, CDR2 YFSETQ. The V end was cut by 4 bases, the J end by 4 bases, with 12 bases between. The sequencing here drew on peripheral blood, taken in the first trimester of pregnancy. The V and J genes are TRBV5-1 and TRBJ2-7; D possibly corresponds to TRBD1 (5 bases). The TCR comes from a female donor with multiple sclerosis, enrolled in a pregnancy study. In nucleotides, the CDR3 is TGCGCCAGCAGCGTTGGACACCTTTACGAGCAGTACTTC. It yields the protein CASSVGHLYEQYF.